The rows below give T cell receptor beta chains drawn from one sample of a study of cytomegalovirus exposure and HLA in healthy donors. Profiled with immunoSEQ multiplex PCR; TCRdb holds only in-frame clones, not every one. Of about 240,000 clones listed, 86% were seen once; the top ten hold 1% to 1.5%. The material sequenced was PBMCs. The receptor set was obtained from a woman in her 30s in good health and CMV-seropositive. CDR3s include the opening cysteine and the closing phenylalanine or tryptophan. The order of the fields is clone size, D gene, J gene, V gene, CDR3 protein, CDR3 DNA. The D gene is left open where the match is weak. Size tells how often a clone was seen (once, few, many) or the class of an expanded clone, and some rows leave it out.

>once|TRBD1|TRBJ2-7|TRBV28
CASRPGTGDEQYF
TGTGCCAGCAGGCCCGGGACAGGGGACGAGCAGTACTTC
>NA|NA|TRBJ2-7|TRBV28
CASSLAREQYF
TGTGCCAGCAGTTTAGCGCGCGAGCAGTACTTC
>NA|NA|TRBJ2-1|TRBV11-2
CASSFRGSSYNEQFF
TGTGCCAGCAGCTTTAGGGGGAGCTCCTACAATGAGCAGTTCTTC
>once|TRBD1|TRBJ2-1|TRBV5-1
CASSLGQGDNEQFF
TGCGCCAGCAGCTTGGGACAGGGGGACAATGAGCAGTTCTTC
>NA|NA|TRBJ1-1|TRBV5-1
CASSPSGRNTEAFF
TGCGCCAGCAGCCCGAGCGGGAGGAACACTGAAGCTTTCTTT
>NA|TRBD1|TRBJ1-2|TRBV5-8
CASSPWDRENGYTF
TGTGCCAGCAGCCCATGGGACAGGGAGAATGGCTACACCTTC
>NA|NA|TRBJ1-2|TRBV5-6
CASSQEPGVYGYTF
TGTGCCAGCAGCCAAGAACCAGGGGTTTATGGCTACACCTTC
>NA|TRBD2|TRBJ2-3|TRBV30
CAWRMTSGTDTQYF
TGTGCCTGGAGGATGACTAGCGGCACAGATACGCAGTATTTT
>NA|TRBD1|TRBJ1-5|TRBV6-1
CASSEWTGGSNQPQHF
TGTGCCAGCAGTGAATGGACAGGAGGGAGCAATCAGCCCCAGCATTTT
>NA|TRBD1|TRBJ1-1|TRBV28
CASSFGTGLNTEAFF
TGTGCCAGCAGTTTCGGGACAGGTTTGAACACTGAAGCTTTCTTT
>NA|NA|TRBJ2-3|TRBV5-1
CASTRGNPDDTQYF
TGCGCCAGCACGAGGGGGAACCCAGACGATACGCAGTATTTT
>NA|NA|TRBJ1-1|TRBV9
CASSLGLLGDTEAFF
TGTGCCAGCAGCCTGGGACTCCTGGGGGACACTGAAGCTTTCTTT
>NA|TRBD2|TRBJ2-1|TRBV5-1
CASSLSLAGINEQFF
TGCGCCAGCAGCTTGAGCCTAGCGGGAATCAATGAGCAGTTCTTC
>NA|TRBD2|TRBJ2-7|TRBV5-1
CASNLAGEGYEQYF
TGCGCCAGCAACTTAGCGGGAGAGGGTTACGAGCAGTACTTC
>few|TRBD2|TRBJ2-5|TRBV10-3
CAISASGSPETQYF
TGTGCCATCAGTGCTAGCGGGAGCCCAGAGACCCAGTACTTC
>NA|TRBD1|TRBJ1-1|TRBV6-1
CASSETGFPMNTEAFF
TGTGCCAGCAGTGAGACAGGGTTCCCCATGAACACTGAAGCTTTCTTT
>once|TRBD2|TRBJ2-1|TRBV7-2
CASSSLAGAYNEQFF
TGTGCCAGCAGCTCCCTAGCGGGAGCTTACAATGAGCAGTTCTTC
>once|TRBD2|TRBJ2-7|TRBV4-1
CASSQDWEGASGEEQYF
TGCGCCAGCAGCCAAGATTGGGAGGGCGCTAGCGGGGAAGAGCAGTACTTC
>NA|NA|TRBJ2-5|TRBV13
CASSLAQETQYF
TGTGCCAGCAGCTTAGCTCAAGAGACCCAGTACTTC
>NA|NA|TRBJ1-1|TRBV5-1
CASRTEPNTEAFF
TGCGCCAGCCGGACAGAACCTAACACTGAAGCTTTCTTT
>few|NA|TRBJ2-5|TRBV27
CASSPSPPRETQYF
TGTGCCAGCAGTCCAAGCCCCCCGAGGGAGACCCAGTACTTC
>NA|NA|TRBJ1-1|TRBV2
CARSGGTHTEAFF
TGTGCCAGAAGCGGGGGGACTCACACTGAAGCTTTCTTT
>NA|NA|TRBJ2-2|TRBV27
CASSSLGPGELFF
TGTGCCAGCAGTTCACTAGGACCCGGGGAGCTGTTTTTT
>NA|NA|TRBJ2-3|TRBV2
CASTPAGVGTDTQYF
TGTGCCAGCACCCCGGCCGGGGTGGGGACAGATACGCAGTATTTT
>once|TRBD2|TRBJ2-1|TRBV13
CASSLGSGRWVDEQFF
TGTGCCAGCAGCTTAGGAAGCGGGAGGTGGGTGGATGAGCAGTTCTTC
>NA|NA|TRBJ1-1|TRBV6-6
CASSQQGMNTEAFF
TGTGCCAGCAGCCAACAGGGAATGAACACTGAAGCTTTCTTT
>few|NA|TRBJ1-2|TRBV5-5
CASSSLRTSIFTF
TGTGCCAGCAGCTCTCTGAGGACATCTATTTTCACCTTC